The rows below give T cell receptor beta chains drawn from one sample of a study of cytomegalovirus exposure and HLA in healthy donors. Produced via immunoSEQ multiplex PCR; TCRdb's table is partial and in-frame only. The table counts some 150,000 clones; approximately 2.4% lies in the top ten. Sequenced material: PBMCs. The receptors come from a man in his forties in good health and CMV-seronegative. Both conserved end residues are part of each CDR3. The order of the fields is V gene, D gene, J gene, CDR3 protein, CDR3 DNA. D genes are given only for firm matches.

>TRBV5-4|NA|TRBJ1-1
CASSFFGGNTEAFF
TGTGCCAGCAGCTTTTTCGGGGGGAACACTGAAGCTTTCTTT
>TRBV7-6|NA|TRBJ1-3
CAVNDFEGASGNTIYF
TGTGCCGTTAACGATTTTGAGGGCGCCTCTGGAAACACCATATATTTT
>TRBV28|TRBD1|TRBJ1-6
CASSSPTGLDNSPLHF
TGTGCCAGCAGCTCCCCGACAGGGCTGGATAATTCACCCCTCCACTTT
>TRBV5-6|TRBD1|TRBJ2-7
CASSPGTGGEQYF
TGTGCCAGCAGCCCAGGGACAGGGGGCGAGCAGTACTTC
>TRBV4-3|TRBD2|TRBJ2-1
CASSQGLAGNEQFF
TGCGCCAGCAGCCAAGGACTAGCGGGGAATGAGCAGTTCTTC
>TRBV7-2|NA|TRBJ1-2
CASSLTASYTF
TGTGCCAGCAGCCTGACTGCTAGCTACACCTTC
>TRBV4-1|TRBD2|TRBJ2-5
CASSQDRVAGRETQYF
TGCGCCAGCAGCCAAGATAGGGTAGCGGGTCGAGAGACCCAGTACTTC
>TRBV19|NA|TRBJ2-3
CASSMQGQLLTDTQYF
TGTGCCAGTAGTATGCAAGGACAGCTACTTACAGATACGCAGTATTTT
>TRBV5-1|NA|TRBJ2-3
CARYQGQPYTDTQYF
TGCGCCAGATACCAGGGGCAGCCCTACACAGATACGCAGTATTTT
>TRBV6-1|TRBD1|TRBJ1-2
CASSEATGAFYGYTF
TGTGCCAGCAGTGAAGCAACAGGGGCGTTCTATGGCTACACCTTC
>TRBV5-6|NA|TRBJ2-5
CASSPWAGLYQETQYF
TGTGCCAGCAGCCCCTGGGCGGGACTGTACCAAGAGACCCAGTACTTC
>TRBV19|NA|TRBJ1-5
CASSGRGGNQPQHF
TGTGCCAGTAGCGGGCGGGGCGGAAATCAGCCCCAGCATTTT
>TRBV19|TRBD1|TRBJ2-3
CASSRDSSSTDTQYF
TGTGCCAGTAGTCGGGACAGTTCTAGCACAGATACGCAGTATTTT
>TRBV15|TRBD1|TRBJ1-2
CATSPDRGYGYTF
TGTGCCACCAGCCCGGACAGGGGCTATGGCTACACCTTC
>TRBV11-2|NA|TRBJ1-1
CASSSTGKGTEAFF
TGTGCCAGCAGCTCTACAGGGAAGGGCACTGAAGCTTTCTTT
>TRBV7-2|TRBD1|TRBJ1-2
CASSLRGQGGFYGYTF
TGTGCCAGCAGCTTAAGGGGACAGGGGGGCTTCTATGGCTACACCTTC
>TRBV5-4|TRBD1|TRBJ1-4
CASSLQTGGRNEKLFF
TGTGCCAGCAGCCTTCAGACAGGGGGCCGGAATGAAAAACTGTTTTTT
>TRBV19|NA|TRBJ1-1
CASSYSARDQAFF
TGTGCCAGTAGTTATAGCGCGAGGGATCAAGCTTTCTTT
>TRBV10-3|TRBD1|TRBJ2-3
CAISVTGGADTQYF
TGTGCCATCAGTGTTACAGGGGGCGCAGATACGCAGTATTTT
>TRBV9|NA|TRBJ1-1
CASSPQGGDTEAFF
TGTGCCAGCAGCCCCCAAGGGGGGGACACTGAAGCTTTCTTT
>TRBV18|NA|TRBJ2-7
CASSLNGAAGEQYF
TGTGCCAGCTCACTAAACGGGGCTGCGGGGGAGCAGTACTTC
>TRBV19|TRBD2|TRBJ2-7
CASSPRSGGAYEQYF
TGTGCCAGTAGTCCCCGTAGCGGGGGGGCCTACGAGCAGTACTTC
>TRBV5-4|NA|TRBJ2-7
CASSRPGQGVTSGGTQYF
TGTGCCAGCAGCCGACCGGGACAGGGGGTAACTAGCGGGGGAACGCAGTACTTC
>TRBV4-1|NA|TRBJ1-1
CASSPRLRDTEAFF
TGCGCCAGCAGCCCCCGACTGAGGGACACTGAAGCTTTCTTT
>TRBV5-4|TRBD2|TRBJ2-5
CASSGRKTSGQETQYF
TGTGCCAGCAGCGGACGGAAGACTAGCGGACAAGAGACCCAGTACTTC
>TRBV4-1|TRBD1|TRBJ1-4
CASSSEGTGVGEKLFF
TGCGCCAGCAGCTCCGAGGGGACAGGGGTAGGAGAAAAACTGTTTTTT
>TRBV4-2|NA|TRBJ1-2
CASSQRLGGGYTF
TGTGCCAGCAGCCAAAGGTTGGGGGGTGGCTACACCTTC
>TRBV4-3|NA|TRBJ1-2
CASSQGDFDGYTF
TGCGCCAGCAGCCAAGGAGACTTCGATGGCTACACCTTC
>TRBV5-1|NA|TRBJ1-1
CASSLGTYGKTEAFF
TGCGCCAGCAGCTTGGGGACGTACGGGAAGACTGAAGCTTTCTTT
>TRBV28|TRBD1|TRBJ1-1
CASRVTGAEAFF
TGTGCCAGCAGGGTGACAGGGGCTGAAGCTTTCTTT
>TRBV7-7|TRBD1|TRBJ2-2
CASSFRQGRELFF
TGTGCCAGCAGCTTTAGACAGGGCCGGGAGCTGTTTTTT
>TRBV5-1|NA|TRBJ2-7
CASSLRGSYEQYF
TGCGCCAGCAGCTTAAGGGGGAGCTACGAGCAGTACTTC